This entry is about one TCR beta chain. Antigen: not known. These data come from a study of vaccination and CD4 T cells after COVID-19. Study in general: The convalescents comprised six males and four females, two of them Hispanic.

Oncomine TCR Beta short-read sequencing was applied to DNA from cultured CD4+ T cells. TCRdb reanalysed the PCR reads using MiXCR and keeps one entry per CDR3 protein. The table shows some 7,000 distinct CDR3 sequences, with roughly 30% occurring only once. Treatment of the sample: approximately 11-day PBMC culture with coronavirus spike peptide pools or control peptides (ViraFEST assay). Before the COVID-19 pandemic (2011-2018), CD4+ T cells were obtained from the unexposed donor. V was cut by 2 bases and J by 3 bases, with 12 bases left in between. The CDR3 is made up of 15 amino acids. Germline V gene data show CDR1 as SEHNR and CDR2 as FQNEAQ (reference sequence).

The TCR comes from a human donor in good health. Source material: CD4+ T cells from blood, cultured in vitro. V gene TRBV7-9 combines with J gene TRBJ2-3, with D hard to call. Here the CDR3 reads CASSLREEGTDTQYF. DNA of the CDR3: TGTGCCAGCAGCTTAAGAGAGGAAGGGACAGATACGCAGTATTTT.